These 30 T cell receptor beta chains were all obtained from the same sample, sequenced in a study of cytomegalovirus exposure and HLA in healthy donors. With 60 Vbeta and 13 Jbeta primers, the PCR was carried out. TCRdb's table, derived via immunoSEQ multiplex PCR, lists solely in-frame clones and lacks some. In total, the table holds about 130,000 clones. Sequencing was done on a sample of PBMCs. The receptors derive from a man aged 18 to 35 in good health and CMV-seronegative.

This sequence joins TRBV7-2 and TRBJ1-2; D not certain. Germline V gives CDR1 SGHTA, CDR2 FQGNSA. V lost 5 bases and J 6 bases, leaving 19 bases between the germline ends. This CDR3 is 15 amino acids long. This chain's CDR3 is CASSRSGVPSDGYTF. DNA for the CDR3: TGTGCCAGCAGCCGGTCCGGAGTTCCGTCGGATGGCTACACCTTC.

This sequence joins TRBV6-4 and TRBJ1-2; D ambiguous. CDR1 is MRHNA, CDR2 SNTAGT, per germline. The CDR3 covers 13 residues. V gave up 0 bases and J gave up 8 bases, with 10 bases separating them. The CDR3 spells CASSDSRGHGYTF. CDR3 nucleotides: TGTGCCAGCAGTGACTCACGCGGTCACGGCTACACCTTC.

The V gene is TRBV2, the J gene TRBJ1-1; 7 positions match TRBD1. V lost 7 bases to trimming and J lost 1 base; unmatched junction nucleotides: 12. The germline gives CDR1 SNHLY, CDR2 FYNNEI. The CDR3 contains 16 residues. CDR3 nucleotides: TGTGCCAGCACCAAAGAATGGGACAGCCCGAACACTGAAGCTTTCTTT. It specifies CASTKEWDSPNTEAFF.

The rearrangement joins TRBV10-1 to TRBJ1-1; TRBD1 matches 8 bases. CDR1 is WNHNN and CDR2 is SYGVQD in the germline V gene (reference sequence). The length of the CDR3 is 13 residues. V dropped 3 bases and J dropped 6; count of bases not matched to a gene: 3. The CDR3: CASSDPTGAEAFF. DNA for the CDR3: TGCGCCAGCAGTGATCCGACAGGGGCTGAAGCTTTCTTT.

The gene calls are TRBV5-1 and TRBJ2-7, with TRBD1 matching 8 bases. V was pared by 6 bases and J by 2 bases, with 4 bases of the junction left unmatched. The CDR3 is made up of 13 amino acids. Germline V gene data show CDR1 as SGHRS and CDR2 as YFSETQ. Here the CDR3 reads CASMGQAPYEQYF. The CDR3 DNA is TGCGCCAGCATGGGACAGGCCCCCTACGAGCAGTACTTC.

The chain's CDR3 is CASTKGGGNSYEQYF. The DNA of the CDR3 is TGTGCCAGCACCAAGGGGGGAGGGAACTCCTACGAGCAGTACTTC. The V gene is TRBV7-9, the J gene TRBJ2-7; the D gene is possibly TRBD2 (7 bases). The V end was cut by 7 bases, the J end by 0 bases, with 16 bases between. Germline CDR1 is SEHNR and CDR2 is FQNEAQ (reference sequence). This CDR3 contains 15 residues.

The rearrangement links TRBV15 to TRBJ2-7; perhaps TRBD1 as D (6 bases). Germline V gene data show CDR1 as LNHNV and CDR2 as YYDKDF (reference sequence). The CDR3 has 15 residues. V lost 4 bases to trimming and J lost 1 base, with 14 bases between them. Written as DNA, the CDR3 is TGTGCCACCAGCACCCCCTCCCAGGGGTCCTACGAGCAGTACTTC. This codes for CATSTPSQGSYEQYF.

This sequence joins TRBV29-1 and TRBJ2-1, with 12 positions matching TRBD2. The CDR3 is 14 residues long. Per the germline V gene, CDR1 is SQVTM and CDR2 is ANQGSEA. Trimming at V came to 5 bases and at J to 9 bases, leaving 8 bases not matched to a gene. In DNA, the CDR3 is TGCAGCGTTCTTCTAGCGGGAGGGCCCCCTGAGCAGTTCTTC. It specifies CSVLLAGGPPEQFF.

The CDR3 protein is CASSGTGETQYF. CDR3 DNA sequence: TGCGCCAGCAGCGGAACCGGGGAGACCCAGTACTTC. The rearrangement joins TRBV5-1 to TRBJ2-5; D remains unclear. The CDR3 loop spans 12 amino acids. With 4 bases removed from V and 5 bases from J, the gap between germline ends came to 9 bases. Germline CDR1 SGHRS, CDR2 YFSETQ.

The chain couples TRBV7-4 to TRBJ1-3; D not resolved. This CDR3 comprises 10 residues. From germline, CDR1 is SGHVT and CDR2 SQSDAQ. The chain's CDR3 is CSGAGNTIYF. CDR3 nucleotides: TGTTCCGGGGCTGGAAACACCATATATTTT. The full variable domain, in which reference TRBV7-4 and TRBJ1-3 provide the parts outside the CDR3, is GAGVSQSPRYKVAKRGRDVALRCDSISGHVTLYWYRQTLGQGSEVLTYSQSDAQRDKSGRPSGRFSAERPERSVSTLKIQRTEQGDSAVYLCSGAGNTIYFGEGSWLTVV.

The V and J genes are TRBV5-1 and TRBJ1-5; the match to TRBD1 covers 7 bases. In germline, CDR1 is SGHRS, CDR2 YFSETQ. The CDR3 loop spans 13 amino acids. The V gene end was trimmed by 4 bases and the J gene end by 7 bases; junction bases not matched to a gene: 5. Written as DNA, the CDR3 is TGCGCCAGCAGCCCGAGAGGGGGCCAGCCCCAGCATTTT. Translated: CASSPRGGQPQHF.

The chain combines TRBV29-1 with TRBJ2-5; 7 bases align to TRBD1. The DNA end lines up better with TRBJ2-7; the J call may be wrong. Germline V gives CDR1 SQVTM, CDR2 ANQGSEA. There are 16 residues in the CDR3. The CDR3 region has the DNA TGCAGCGTTGAAGGGTCGTTAGGGACAGCCCGCTACGAGCAGTACTTC. It yields the protein CSVEGSLGTARYEQYF.

The chain recombines TRBV7-6 with TRBJ2-6; no clear D gene. The V end was cut by 2 bases, the J end by 0 bases, with 14 bases between. The CDR3 contains 18 residues. CDR1 is SGHVS and CDR2 is FNYEAQ in the germline V gene. Written as DNA, the CDR3 is TGTGCCAGCAGCTTAAACTTCCCGCCAGGCTCTGGGGCCAACGTCCTGACTTTC. Translation gives CASSLNFPPGSGANVLTF.

The chain carries TRBV23-1 and TRBJ2-1, with D possibly matching TRBD2 (6 bases). TRBV23-1 is an ORF for which the function is uncertain. Trimming shortened V by 0 bases and J by 2 bases, and 20 bases separated the two germline ends. CDR3 length: 19 residues. Here the CDR3 reads CASSQSSPMAGMAYNEQFF. Written as DNA, the CDR3 is TGCGCCAGCAGTCAATCGTCCCCAATGGCGGGAATGGCCTACAATGAGCAGTTCTTC.

The chain has TRBV5-4 and TRBJ2-7; 9 bases are a match to TRBD1. Per germline, CDR1 SGHNT and CDR2 YYREEE (reference sequence). CDR3 length equals 13 residues. The V and J ends lost 3 bases and 13 bases, in that order; junction bases with no gene match: 11. CDR3: CASSSRGQGQQYF. The CDR3 DNA reads TGTGCCAGCAGCTCTCGGGGACAGGGTCAACAATACTTC. The full variable domain, completed using reference TRBV5-4 and TRBJ2-7, is ETGVTQSPTHLIKTRGQQVTLRCSSQSGHNTVSWYQQALGQGPQFIFQYYREEENGRGNFPPRFSGLQFPNYSSELNVNALELDDSALYLCASSSRGQGQQYFGPGTRLTVT.

J is TRBJ1-4 and V is TRBV6-1; a possible D gene is TRBD1 (5 bases). Germline assignment: CDR1 MNHNS and CDR2 SASEGT. CDR3 length equals 14 residues. Deletions cut 10 bases from V and 11 bases from J, with 23 bases between. DNA for the CDR3: TGTGCCACTCACCCGGGGGAAGGATCTGGGAAACTGTTTTTT. The encoded protein is CATHPGEGSGKLFF.

This chain joins TRBV7-8 and TRBJ2-5; TRBD2 matches 8 bases. This CDR3 comprises 15 residues. V lost 8 bases to trimming and J lost 5 bases; unmatched junction nucleotides: 13. In germline, CDR1 is SGHVS, CDR2 FQNEAQ. The CDR3 here is CASFQAGDFGETQYF. CDR3 nucleotides: TGTGCCAGCTTTCAAGCGGGAGATTTCGGGGAGACCCAGTACTTC. Using reference TRBV7-8 and TRBJ2-5 for the parts outside the CDR3, the full variable domain is GAGVSQSPRYKVAKRGQDVALRCDPISGHVSLFWYQQALGQGPEFLTYFQNEAQLDKSGLPSDRFFAERPEGSVSTLKIQRTQQEDSAVYLCASFQAGDFGETQYFGPGTRLLVL.

The gene calls are TRBV5-8 and TRBJ2-5; no reliable D call. The CDR3 is 12 residues long. Germline CDR1 is SGHTS and CDR2 is YDEGEE. Trimming removed 6 bases at V and 7 bases at J, with 13 bases between. DNA of the CDR3: TGTGCCAGCATGATGAGATTTGTGACCCAGTACTTC. Protein: CASMMRFVTQYF. The complete variable domain, with remaining parts taken from reference TRBV5-8 and TRBJ2-5, reads EAGVTQSPTHLIKTRGQQATLRCSPISGHTSVYWYQQALGLGLQFLLWYDEGEERNRGNFPPRFSGRQFPNYSSELNVNALELEDSALYLCASMMRFVTQYFGPGTRLLVL.

The chain recombines TRBV28 with TRBJ2-7, with 8 bases fitting TRBD1. This CDR3 region has 17 residues. V lost 3 bases and J lost 5; bases outside the gene matches: 15. Germline V gene data show CDR1 as MDHEN and CDR2 as SYDVKM. The CDR3 bases are TGTGCCAGCAGTTTGGCCGGGACAGGATCCTACAGGAACGAGCAGTACTTC. Its translation: CASSLAGTGSYRNEQYF.

CDR3 region: CASDRAGTGRNTGELFF. In DNA form, the CDR3 reads TGCGCCAGCGATCGAGCGGGGACAGGGAGGAACACCGGGGAGCTGTTTTTT. V usage is TRBV5-1 and J usage is TRBJ2-2; 9 nucleotides agree with TRBD1. The junction had 11 bases not matched to a gene; V was cut back by 7 bases and J by 1 base. Germline V gene lookup returns CDR1 SGHRS and CDR2 YFSETQ. This CDR3 has 17 amino acids.

The J gene is TRBJ2-7, the V gene TRBV7-9, with D possibly TRBD1 on 5 matching bases. The CDR3 consists of 13 residues. CDR1 SEHNR and CDR2 FQNEAQ come from the germline V gene (reference sequence). Trimming removed 0 bases at V and 5 bases at J, with 8 bases between. CDR3 coding DNA: TGTGCCAGCAGCTTAGCCCAGGGCCACGAGCAGTACTTC. Protein product: CASSLAQGHEQYF.

The chain carries TRBV19 and TRBJ2-1; 11 bases agree with TRBD1. The CDR3 runs to 14 residues. The trim removed 6 bases at V and 8 bases at J, leaving 6 bases unmatched. Germline V gene data show CDR1 as LNHDA and CDR2 as SQIVND (reference sequence). The CDR3 sequence is CASSRTGGFYEQFF. The DNA for the CDR3 is TGTGCCAGTAGCAGGACAGGGGGCTTCTATGAGCAGTTCTTC.

The CDR3 spells CASSIQGEGTEAFF. CDR3 DNA: TGTGCCAGCAGCATCCAGGGGGAAGGCACTGAAGCTTTCTTT. This chain uses TRBV6-6 with TRBJ1-1; 7 bases are shared with TRBD1. The germline gives CDR1 MNHNY, CDR2 SVGAGI (reference sequence). The CDR3 contains 14 residues. V lost 6 bases, J lost 4 bases, and 8 bases stayed unmatched.

The chain uses TRBV10-3 and TRBJ2-7; weak D call: TRBD1 (5 bases). Germline loops: CDR1 ENHRY, CDR2 SYGVKD. V was shortened by 2 bases and J by 2 bases, with 10 bases between the two germline ends. The CDR3 is made up of 14 amino acids. The CDR3 region has the DNA TGTGCCATCAGTGAGCCGCGACAGACCTACGAGCAGTACTTC. This codes for CAISEPRQTYEQYF.

The chain joins TRBV19 to TRBJ2-1, with 9 bases identical to TRBD1. Germline CDR1 is LNHDA and CDR2 is SQIVND (reference sequence). This CDR3 is built from 15 residues. Trimming cost V 5 bases and J 6 bases; bases outside gene matches: 8. CDR3 region: CASSLQGDRVNEQFF. CDR3 coding DNA: TGTGCCAGTAGTCTCCAGGGGGACAGGGTCAATGAGCAGTTCTTC.

With regard to this clone: Other DNA sequences in the sample encode the same CDR3. The J gene is TRBJ1-6, the V gene TRBV6-1; D is possibly TRBD1 (5 bases). Germline CDR1 is MNHNS and CDR2 is SASEGT. The CDR3 totals 15 residues. The V gene lost 0 bases and the J gene lost 8 bases, with 11 bases spanning the gap. The CDR3 DNA reads as TGTGCCAGCAGTGAAGCGCTTGACAGATATTCACCCCTCCACTTT. Protein product: CASSEALDRYSPLHF.

This chain uses TRBV9 with TRBJ1-2, with D hard to call. Trimming pared 6 bases from V and 7 bases from J, leaving 16 bases between. Germline CDR1 is SGDLS and CDR2 is YYNGEE. The CDR3 runs to 13 residues. CDR3 sequence (DNA): TGTGCCAGCAAATCGGGGTACCGGGGTGGCTACACCTTC. Its translation is CASKSGYRGGYTF.

The genes are TRBV29-1 and TRBJ1-1; perhaps TRBD1 as D (5 bases). Trimming removed 4 bases from V and 4 bases from J, with 16 bases in between. Germline lookup yields CDR1 SQVTM and CDR2 ANQGSEA. The CDR3 runs to 14 residues. CDR3 region: CSVGQTPSSTEAFF. The DNA for the CDR3 is TGCAGCGTTGGACAGACTCCCTCCAGCACTGAAGCTTTCTTT.

Written as DNA, the CDR3 is TGCAGTGCTACCCCCGGGGTTGAGCAGTTCTTC. This sequence encodes CSATPGVEQFF. The gene calls are TRBV20-1 and TRBJ2-1, with D maybe TRBD2 (5 bases). The CDR3 is made up of 11 amino acids. Germline V gene sequence: CDR1 DFQATT, CDR2 SNEGSKA (reference sequence). V gave up 4 bases and J gave up 9 bases, with 10 bases separating them.

This chain links TRBV11-2 with TRBJ2-2, with D possibly matching TRBD2 (5 bases). The germline V gene has CDR1 SGHAT and CDR2 FQNNGV. The V gene lost 5 bases and the J gene lost 6 bases, with 13 bases spanning the gap. The CDR3 runs to 14 residues. CDR3 nucleotides: TGTGCCAGCAGCCCAAGACCGGGGTCCGGGGAGCTGTTTTTT. This translates into CASSPRPGSGELFF.